This T cell receptor beta chain derives from a study of shared clonotypes between healthy human individuals. Study summary: Per donor, three plates held CD4 naive cells, three held CD4 memory, two held CD8 naive and one held CD8 memory. Study-wide findings and caveats: Generally, naive subsets (rather than memory subsets) showed larger estimated richness. The sole specimen, blood, was sampled, and tissue repertoires likely differ.

The CDR3 has 13 amino acids. Losses at the gene ends were 5 bases for V and 5 bases for J; bases not matched to a gene: 4. CDR1 is LNHDA, CDR2 SQIVND, per germline (reference sequence). This clone was seen once. The target antigen is unknown. Clones were sequenced by immunoSEQ multiplex PCR, and TCRdb holds only the in-frame ones, with some missing. The sample lists 1.4 million or so clones; approximately 98.5% were seen once. This chain connects TRBV19 to TRBJ2-5; 8 positions agree with TRBD2. The source material was naive CD4+ T cells sorted from blood. Described subset: CD45RA+ positively selected. The sequence derives from a young man in good health. CDR3 DNA: TGTGCCAGTAGTGGGACTAGGGGTGAGACCCAGTACTTC. Its translation: CASSGTRGETQYF.